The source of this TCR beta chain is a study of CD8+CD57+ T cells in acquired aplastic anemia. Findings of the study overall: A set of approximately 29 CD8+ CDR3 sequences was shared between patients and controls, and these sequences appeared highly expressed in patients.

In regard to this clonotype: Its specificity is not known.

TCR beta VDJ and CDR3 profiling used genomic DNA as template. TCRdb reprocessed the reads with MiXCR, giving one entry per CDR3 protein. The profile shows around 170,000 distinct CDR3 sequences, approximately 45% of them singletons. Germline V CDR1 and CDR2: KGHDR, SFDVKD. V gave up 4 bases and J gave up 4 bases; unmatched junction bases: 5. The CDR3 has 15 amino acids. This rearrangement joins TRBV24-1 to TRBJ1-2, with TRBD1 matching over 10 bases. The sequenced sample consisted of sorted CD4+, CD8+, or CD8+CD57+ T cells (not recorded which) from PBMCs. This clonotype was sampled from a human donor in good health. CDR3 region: CATSDKDRGSYGYTF. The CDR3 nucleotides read TGTGCCACCAGTGACAAGGACAGGGGGAGCTATGGCTACACCTTC.